The source of this T cell receptor beta chain is a study of blood T cell repertoires in COVID-19. Across the whole study: The study drew acute and convalescent COVID-19 samples from the United States, Italy and Spain.

The germline V gene has CDR1 GTSNPN and CDR2 SVGIG (reference sequence). V dropped 3 bases and J dropped 1 base, with 6 bases sitting between them. The CDR3 runs 12 residues. TCRdb's copy holds only in-frame clones and misses some; the assay was immunoSEQ multiplex PCR. In the table there are 140,000 or so clones, about four fifths of which are singletons. The chain uses TRBV30 and TRBJ1-1; no firm D call. The sequence was collected from a woman older than 75 with acute or convalescent COVID-19. Sequencing was done on a sample of peripheral blood. The CDR3 DNA reads as TGTGCCTGGAGACGGTCGAACACTGAAGCTTTCTTT. It specifies CAWRRSNTEAFF.